Listed here are 18 T cell receptor beta chains from one sample, sequenced in a study of cytomegalovirus exposure and HLA in healthy donors. Primers for the PCR totalled 60 Vbeta and 13 Jbeta. TCRdb's copy holds only in-frame clones and misses some; the assay was immunoSEQ multiplex PCR. The sample totals approximately 80,000 clones. Specimen: PBMCs. These receptors were taken from a man in his late teens or twenties in good health and CMV-seropositive.

The V and J genes are TRBV6-1 and TRBJ1-1, with D perhaps TRBD1 (6 bases). Germline CDR1 and CDR2: MNHNS and SASEGT. The CDR3 contains 14 residues. V was pared by 1 base and J by 10 bases, with 16 bases between. The CDR3: CASSEEGWTAGAFF. The CDR3 nucleotides are TGTGCCAGCAGTGAAGAAGGGTGGACAGCAGGAGCTTTCTTT.

V is TRBV4-1 and J is TRBJ2-3; D is uncertain. Looked up from germline, CDR1 is MGHRA and CDR2 is YSYEKL. V dropped 4 bases and J dropped 5 bases, with 10 bases sitting between them. This CDR3 is built from 13 residues. The chain's CDR3 is CASSPRVGDTQYF. The CDR3 coding sequence is TGCGCCAGCAGCCCTCGGGTGGGAGATACGCAGTATTTT.

The chain recombines TRBV13 with TRBJ1-2, with TRBD1 matching 7 bases. Germline CDR1 is PRHDT and CDR2 is FYEKMQ (reference sequence). The CDR3 is made up of 16 amino acids. With V trimmed by 1 base and J by 2 bases, 7 bases remained unmatched. The CDR3 loop is CASSLDRDRVNYGYTF. As DNA, the CDR3 is TGTGCCAGCAGCTTAGATCGGGACAGAGTAAACTATGGCTACACCTTC.

This chain uses TRBV7-9 with TRBJ1-2, with TRBD1 matching over 7 bases. Trimming at V came to 4 bases and at J to 8 bases, leaving 16 bases not matched to a gene. The CDR3 extends over 16 amino acids. Germline CDR1 SEHNR, CDR2 FQNEAQ (reference sequence). The CDR3 reads CASSSRDSDRVEGYTF. The CDR3 DNA is TGTGCCAGCAGCTCGAGAGATTCCGACAGGGTGGAGGGCTACACCTTC.

This sequence joins TRBV11-2 and TRBJ2-7; 8 bases are a match to TRBD1. This CDR3 spans 16 amino acids. V was pared by 5 bases and J by 3 bases, with 12 bases of the junction left unmatched. The germline V gene has CDR1 SGHAT and CDR2 FQNNGV. Here the CDR3 reads CASSISLGQVFYEQYF. CDR3 DNA sequence: TGTGCCAGCAGCATTTCTTTGGGACAGGTTTTCTACGAGCAGTACTTC. Looking up the rest from reference TRBV11-2 and TRBJ2-7 gives the full variable domain: EAGVAQSPRYKIIEKRQSVAFWCNPISGHATLYWYQQILGQGPKLLIQFQNNGVVDDSQLPKDRFSAERLKGVDSTLKIQPAKLEDSAVYLCASSISLGQVFYEQYFGPGTRLTVT.

J is TRBJ1-1 and V is TRBV5-1; no reliable D call. The germline V gene encodes CDR1 SGHRS and CDR2 YFSETQ. The V gene lost 3 bases and the J gene lost 7 bases, with 10 bases spanning the gap. The CDR3 runs to 12 residues. As DNA, the CDR3 is TGCGCCAGCAGCTCGGGAGGGTATGAAGCTTTCTTT. As protein: CASSSGGYEAFF.

The rearrangement joins TRBV5-1 to TRBJ1-1; 7 nucleotides match TRBD1. V dropped 3 bases and J dropped 3; count of bases not matched to a gene: 11. The germline V gene has CDR1 SGHRS and CDR2 YFSETQ. The CDR3 contains 16 residues. Written as DNA, the CDR3 is TGCGCCAGCAGCTCCCATCTGACAGGGTTGGACACTGAAGCTTTCTTT. As protein: CASSSHLTGLDTEAFF.

J is TRBJ2-3 and V is TRBV6-5; 12 nucleotides match TRBD2. This CDR3 contains 14 residues. The ends lost 4 bases at V and 5 bases at J; junction bases unmatched: 1. Germline V CDR1 and CDR2: MNHEY, SVGAGI. The CDR3 DNA follows: TGTGCCAGCAGTTTGGGACTAGCGGGAGATACGCAGTATTTT. It encodes CASSLGLAGDTQYF.

J is TRBJ1-6 and V is TRBV2; no definite D call. V was shortened by 4 bases and J by 5 bases, with 12 bases between the two germline ends. The CDR3 loop spans 15 amino acids. Germline loops: CDR1 SNHLY, CDR2 FYNNEI. CDR3 in amino acids: CASSGRSRNNSPLHF. CDR3 in DNA: TGTGCCAGCAGTGGGAGGAGCAGGAATAATTCACCCCTCCACTTT.

This rearrangement joins TRBV19 to TRBJ1-1; D not resolved. The CDR3 contains 10 residues. Looked up from germline, CDR1 is LNHDA and CDR2 is SQIVND (reference sequence). Trimming took 5 bases from V and 10 from J, leaving 8 bases between them. CDR3 loop: CASSARRAFF. The CDR3 DNA is TGTGCCAGTAGTGCCCGCAGAGCTTTCTTT. Full variable domain (remainder filled in from reference TRBV19 and TRBJ1-1): DGGITQSPKYLFRKEGQNVTLSCEQNLNHDAMYWYRQDPGQGLRLIYYSQIVNDFQKGDIAEGYSVSREKKESFPLTVTSAQKNPTAFYLCASSARRAFFGQGTRLTVV.

This sequence joins TRBV27 and TRBJ1-5, with D hard to call. The CDR3 has 14 residues. Per the germline V gene, CDR1 is MNHEY and CDR2 is SMNVEV (reference sequence). V lost 7 bases to trimming and J lost 3 bases, with 13 bases between them. The DNA of the CDR3 is TGTGCCAGCACCCCGGGGAGGGTCAATCAGCCCCAGCATTTT. Translation gives CASTPGRVNQPQHF.

The chain uses TRBV29-1 and TRBJ2-1; 8 bases match TRBD2. V shed 6 bases, J shed 3 bases, and the junction held 13 bases outside the gene matches. CDR1 is SQVTM, CDR2 ANQGSEA, per germline. This CDR3 contains 16 residues. This CDR3 reads CSVAKSAGGVYNEQFF. The CDR3 DNA reads as TGCAGCGTGGCCAAAAGTGCGGGGGGAGTCTACAATGAGCAGTTCTTC.

The chain uses TRBV19 and TRBJ1-2; a possible D gene is TRBD1 (5 bases). The CDR3 is 15 amino acids. V was clipped by 3 bases and J by 0 bases, with 11 bases between them. Germline-derived CDR1 and CDR2 are LNHDA and SQIVND (reference sequence). The CDR3 reads CASSIPGLANYGYTF. CDR3 bases: TGTGCCAGTAGTATTCCAGGGTTAGCTAACTATGGCTACACCTTC.

This sequence joins TRBV14 and TRBJ2-1; D is ambiguous. The ends were cut back, 0 bases at V and 4 bases at J, with 13 bases in the middle. Germline V gene sequence: CDR1 SGHDN, CDR2 FVKESK. CDR3 size: 16 residues. This CDR3 reads CASSQDSVLLYNEQFF. The CDR3 DNA reads TGTGCCAGCAGCCAAGATTCGGTCTTACTTTACAATGAGCAGTTCTTC.

CDR3: CASSLLEGHSEAFF. CDR3 bases: TGTGCCAGCAGCCTCCTAGAGGGACACTCTGAAGCTTTCTTT. This chain joins TRBV5-5 and TRBJ1-1; the D gene is possibly TRBD1 (6 bases). V lost 4 bases, J lost 6 bases, and 16 bases lay in between. From germline, CDR1 is SGHKS and CDR2 YYEKEE (reference sequence). The CDR3 loop spans 14 amino acids.

The CDR3 region is CASSSGGGSSYNEQFF. As DNA, the CDR3 is TGTGCCAGCAGCTCGGGTGGCGGGAGCTCCTACAATGAGCAGTTCTTC. The rearrangement uses TRBV5-4 and TRBJ2-1; 7 bases map to TRBD2. V shed 3 bases and J 0 bases; nucleotides not matched to a gene: 6. The CDR3 is 16 amino acids. Germline CDR1 SGHNT, CDR2 YYREEE (reference sequence).

The chain uses TRBV6-1 and TRBJ1-2; D perhaps matches TRBD1 (6 bases). Trimming stripped 0 bases from V and 2 bases from J, with 10 bases between. CDR1 and CDR2 from the germline V gene are MNHNS and SASEGT. This CDR3 comprises 15 residues. The CDR3 nucleotides are TGTGCCAGCAGTGAAGCGGCTACAGGGAACTATGGCTACACCTTC. This codes for CASSEAATGNYGYTF.

The CDR3 coding sequence is TGTGCCAGCAGTCCCGCGGGGCGCTCCTACGAGCAGTACTTC. Amino acids: CASSPAGRSYEQYF. The chain combines TRBV2 with TRBJ2-7; TRBD2 is a possible D gene (6 bases). Germline CDR1 reads SNHLY; CDR2 reads FYNNEI. This CDR3 spans 14 amino acids. Trimming left V 5 bases short and J 0 bases short, with 11 bases between.